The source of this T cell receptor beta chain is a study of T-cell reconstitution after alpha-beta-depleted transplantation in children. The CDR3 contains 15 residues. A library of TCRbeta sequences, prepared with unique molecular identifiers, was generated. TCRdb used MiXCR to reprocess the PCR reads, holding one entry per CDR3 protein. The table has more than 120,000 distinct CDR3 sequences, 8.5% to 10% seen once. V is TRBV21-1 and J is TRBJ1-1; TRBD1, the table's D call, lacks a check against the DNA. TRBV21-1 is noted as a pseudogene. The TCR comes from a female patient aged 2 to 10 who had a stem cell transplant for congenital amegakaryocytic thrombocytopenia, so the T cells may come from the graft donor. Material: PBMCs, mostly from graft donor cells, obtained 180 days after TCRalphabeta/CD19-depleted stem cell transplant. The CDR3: CASSKGKGENTEAFF. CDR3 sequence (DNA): TGTGCCAGCAGCAAAGGAAAGGGCGAGAACACTGAAGCTTTCTTT.